This section outlines one TCR beta chain sequence together with its context. The antigen is undetermined. This CDR3 spans 17 amino acids. The germline V gene encodes CDR1 MNHNS and CDR2 SASEGT. The J segment lost 9 bases and the V segment lost 7 bases, leaving 14 bases of the junction unmatched. A single record per CDR3 protein comes from TCRdb applying MiXCR to the RT-PCR reads. The sample shows almost 600,000 distinct CDR3 sequences, around 15% of them seen only once. This sample is part of a study of response to subunit inactivated influenza vaccine. General study results and limits: Every seasonal influenza vaccination brings in few new T cells, the authors suggested.

This sample comprised PBMCs from blood, obtained 11 to 12 days after vaccination. This rearrangement joins TRBV6-1 to TRBJ2-1; 14 bases line up with TRBD2. This clonotype was obtained from a man between 45 and 60 years old who received an inactivated influenza vaccine. In DNA, the CDR3 is TGTGCCAGCAACCACGGAAGACTAGCGGGGGGGCCGGGTGAGCAGTTCTTC. It translates to CASNHGRLAGGPGEQFF.